The clone carrying this T cell receptor beta chain was seen more than once but under ten times. The record originates from a study of human T cells and chemical hapten exposure. Turning to the study itself: Weekly scalp doses of diphenylcyclopropenone were given to patients during the roughly 25-week study. Mostly female patients had alopecia areata, totalis or universalis.

During construction of the library, unique molecular identifiers were attached to individual cDNA molecules for quantitative, reproducible TCR counting. TCRdb independently ran MiXCR on the RACE reads; one entry per CDR3 protein. This table holds about 290,000 distinct CDR3 sequences, over 7.5% found once. As for time point: pre-sensitization, week 0. Treatment noted: therapeutic diphenylcyclopropenone sensitization with weekly scalp DPC. The V and J ends lost 5 bases and 5 bases, in that order; junction bases with no gene match: 10. CDR1 SGHVS and CDR2 FQNEAQ come from the germline V gene. The CDR3 contains 16 residues.

This TCR derives from a man aged 18 to 29 with alopecia areata. Some clones in this sample may be carry-over from other donors' samples. The sample here was whole blood, taken in connection with sensitization to the hapten diphenylcyclopropenone (DPC). V usage is TRBV7-8 and J usage is TRBJ2-2; 8 positions match TRBD2. CDR3 amino acids: CASSPSRGVETGELFF. For the CDR3, the DNA is TGTGCCAGCAGCCCTTCGCGGGGGGTGGAAACCGGGGAGCTGTTTTTT.